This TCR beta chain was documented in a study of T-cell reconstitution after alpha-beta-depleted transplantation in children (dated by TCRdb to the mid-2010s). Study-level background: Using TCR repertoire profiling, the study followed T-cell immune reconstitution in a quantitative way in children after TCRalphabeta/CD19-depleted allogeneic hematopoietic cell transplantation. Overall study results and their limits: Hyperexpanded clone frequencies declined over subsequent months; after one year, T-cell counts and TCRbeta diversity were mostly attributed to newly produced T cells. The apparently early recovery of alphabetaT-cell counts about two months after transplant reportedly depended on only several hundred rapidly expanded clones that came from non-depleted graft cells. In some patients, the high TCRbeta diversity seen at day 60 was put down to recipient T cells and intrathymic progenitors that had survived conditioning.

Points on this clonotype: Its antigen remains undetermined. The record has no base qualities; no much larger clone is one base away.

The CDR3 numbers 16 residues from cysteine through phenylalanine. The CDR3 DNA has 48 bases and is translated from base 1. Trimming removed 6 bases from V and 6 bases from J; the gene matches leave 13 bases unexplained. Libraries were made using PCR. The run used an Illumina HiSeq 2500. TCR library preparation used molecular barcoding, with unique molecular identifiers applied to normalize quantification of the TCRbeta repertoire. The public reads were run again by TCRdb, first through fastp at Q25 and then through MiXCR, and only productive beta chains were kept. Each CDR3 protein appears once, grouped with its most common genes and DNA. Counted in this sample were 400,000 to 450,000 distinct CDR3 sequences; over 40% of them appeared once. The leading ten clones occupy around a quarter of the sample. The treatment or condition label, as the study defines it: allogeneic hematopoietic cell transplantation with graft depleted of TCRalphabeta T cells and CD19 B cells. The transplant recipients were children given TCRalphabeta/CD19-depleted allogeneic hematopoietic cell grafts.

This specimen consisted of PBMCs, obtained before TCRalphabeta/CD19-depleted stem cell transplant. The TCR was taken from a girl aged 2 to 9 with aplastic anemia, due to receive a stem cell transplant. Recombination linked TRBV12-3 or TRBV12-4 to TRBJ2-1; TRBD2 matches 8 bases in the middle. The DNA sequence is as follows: TGTGCCAGCAGCCCCCCTGGGACTAGGGTTTTCAATGAGCAGTTCTTC. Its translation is CASSPPGTRVFNEQFF.